This entry describes one TCR beta chain. This specimen comes from a study of blood T cell repertoires in COVID-19. Across the study: Italy, Spain and the United States were the sources of the convalescent and acute COVID-19 samples.

The CDR3 is 14 amino acids. With V trimmed by 4 bases and J by 7 bases, 5 bases remained unmatched. Germline lookup yields CDR1 GTSNPN and CDR2 SVGIG (reference sequence). Source study methods: Amplification of reference gene primers provided the estimated nucleated cell counts. Profiled with immunoSEQ multiplex PCR; TCRdb holds only in-frame clones, not every one. V, J and clone size reflect that table, while D and trimming were determined from the DNA. The sample holds around 440,000 clones, around 88% seen once. The specimen was peripheral blood. The clonotype comes from a woman aged 50 to 60 with COVID-19, enrolled during active disease. The gene calls are TRBV30 and TRBJ1-6, with 9 bases lining up with TRBD1. The CDR3 spells CAWNRGQGNSPLHF. In DNA, the CDR3 is TGTGCCTGGAATAGAGGACAGGGGAATTCACCCCTCCACTTT.